This T cell receptor beta chain was sequenced in a study of cytomegalovirus exposure and HLA in healthy donors. As for the study in general: From HLA-typed donors, an early data release held roughly 80 million unique TCRs. Study results and caveats: A few V segments could not be told apart, such as TRBV6-2 and TRBV6-3, and were left out. Roughly uniform sequencing depth across donors was assumed, possibly incorrectly.

Use of 60 Vbeta and 13 Jbeta primers characterized the PCR. Produced via immunoSEQ multiplex PCR; TCRdb's table is partial and in-frame only. The sample includes tens of thousands of clones. Comment on this clone: Its antigen is as yet unknown.

All donors participated as healthy donors of bone marrow. CDR3 length equals 16 residues. V lost 3 bases and J 2 bases, leaving 16 bases between the germline ends. Germline values: CDR1 KGHSH, CDR2 LQKENI. The V gene is TRBV18, the J gene TRBJ1-2, with D hard to call. This receptor was obtained from a female donor in good health and CMV-seronegative. Material for sequencing was PBMCs. CDR3 sequence reads: CASSPLPPENNYGYTF. In nucleotides, the CDR3 is TGTGCCAGCTCACCGCTCCCCCCAGAAAACAACTATGGCTACACCTTC.